The rows below give T cell receptor beta chains drawn from one sample of a study of OX40 agonist ivuxolimab in advanced cancers. Repertoires were generated with immunoSEQ multiplex PCR, while TCRdb's copy carries only in-frame clones and drops some. The table shows 14,000 to 15,000 clones, with about 80% occurring only once. This sample comprised CD4+ or CD8+ T cells sorted from blood, obtained in a trial of the OX40 agonist ivuxolimab. The receptors come from an adult with an advanced solid tumor such as melanoma, head and neck, liver or kidney cancer. Both conserved end residues are part of each CDR3. Each record gives: CDR3 protein, CDR3 DNA, V gene, J gene, clone size, D gene. D genes are given only for firm matches. The size entry is marked missing in some rows and otherwise reads once, few, many or a size class.

CASSMGGDNEQFF	TGTGCCAGTAGTATGGGGGGGGACAATGAGCAGTTCTTC	TRBV19	TRBJ2-1	once	TRBD2
CASSPLDRTWDTQYF	TGTGCCAGCAGCCCTCTGGACAGGACATGGGATACGCAGTATTTT	TRBV6-5	TRBJ2-3	once	TRBD1
CASSDSAGATDTQYF	TGTGCCAGCAGTGACTCAGCGGGAGCCACAGATACGCAGTATTTT	TRBV6-4	TRBJ2-3	many	TRBD2
CASSLAWRSYEQYF	TGTGCCAGCAGCTTAGCGTGGCGATCCTACGAGCAGTACTTC	TRBV11-2	TRBJ2-7	-	-
CASSEEGGSSYEQYF	TGTGCCAGCAGTGAAGAAGGGGGTTCCTCCTACGAGCAGTACTTC	TRBV6-1	TRBJ2-7	-	-
CASALRGGGTEAFF	TGTGCCAGCGCCCTTAGGGGGGGAGGCACTGAAGCTTTCTTT	TRBV5-4	TRBJ1-1	once	-
CASSDSGRQSRANVLTF	TGTGCCAGCAGTGATAGCGGACGACAAAGTCGGGCCAACGTCCTGACTTTC	TRBV6-9	TRBJ2-6	-	-
CASSFGTRNSPLHF	TGTGCCAGCAGTTTCGGGACACGAAATTCACCCCTCCACTTT	TRBV27	TRBJ1-6	-	-
CAIKLSGGGNTEAFF	TGTGCCATCAAGTTGTCAGGGGGGGGGAACACTGAAGCTTTCTTT	TRBV10-3	TRBJ1-1	-	TRBD1
CASSLMVTGTEQFF	TGTGCCAGCAGTTTAATGGTCACAGGGACAGAGCAGTTCTTC	TRBV28	TRBJ2-1	-	-
CASSSDPFYGYTF	TGTGCCAGCAGCTCGGACCCCTTCTATGGCTACACCTTC	TRBV7-9	TRBJ1-2	-	-
CASSLAAHGLLSYEQYF	TGTGCCAGCAGCTTAGCGGCCCACGGACTCCTCTCCTACGAGCAGTACTTC	TRBV7-8	TRBJ2-7	-	-
CASSFILGEAFF	TGTGCCAGCAGCTTCATTTTGGGGGAAGCTTTCTTT	TRBV7-9	TRBJ1-1	-	-
CASSGSGHNSYNEQFF	TGTGCCAGCAGCGGGTCGGGCCATAACTCCTACAATGAGCAGTTCTTC	TRBV9	TRBJ2-1	-	-
CASSKKRESSYNEQFF	TGTGCCAGCAGTAAGAAGCGGGAGTCGTCCTACAATGAGCAGTTCTTC	TRBV28	TRBJ2-1	-	TRBD2
CAISEGGNIQYF	TGTGCCATCAGTGAGGGTGGAAACATTCAGTACTTC	TRBV10-3	TRBJ2-4	few	-